These 6 T cell receptor beta chains came from one sample sequenced in a study of blood T cell repertoires in COVID-19 (dated by TCRdb to about 2020). Libraries were made using the immunoSEQ multiplex PCR assay. As stored in TCRdb, this immuneACCESS dataset retains in-frame rearrangements with V and J assigned. A fraction of the clones does not appear; measured against another copy, unresolved V genes explain less than half of the discrepancy, and the remainder lacks a known reason. Within this sample are about 80,000 clones, with 65% to 85% of them counted one time only. The ten largest clones represent approximately 16% of the sample. The sample consisted of peripheral blood. The receptors were sampled from a man in his 70s with active or convalescent COVID-19.

Here the CDR3 reads CASSPSTGVGSNQPQHF. The CDR3 coding sequence is TGTGCCAGTAGCCCCTCAACAGGGGTAGGAAGCAATCAGCCCCAGCATTTT. J is TRBJ1-5 and V is TRBV19; 7 bases line up with TRBD1. The CDR3 covers 17 residues. Unmatched junction bases numbered 12, after V lost 6 bases and J lost 1 base. CDR1 is LNHDA, CDR2 SQIVND, per germline (reference sequence).

The gene calls are TRBV19 and TRBJ2-5; D might be TRBD1 (6 bases). V shed 5 bases and J shed 5 bases, with 18 bases lying between them. The CDR3 sequence is 15 residues long. The germline gives CDR1 LNHDA, CDR2 SQIVND (reference sequence). Here the CDR3 DNA reads TGTGCCAGTAGTCCCACTTGGGGGCGGAGTGAGACCCAGTACTTC. Amino acid sequence: CASSPTWGRSETQYF.

This sequence joins TRBV16 and TRBJ1-5; D unclear. V gave up 0 bases and J gave up 5 bases, with 8 bases separating them. The CDR3 has 14 amino acids. Germline V gene lookup returns CDR1 KGHSY and CDR2 FQNENV. The CDR3 sequence is CASSQSSGYQPQHF. The CDR3 DNA reads TGTGCCAGCAGCCAATCGTCAGGATATCAGCCCCAGCATTTT.

In nucleotides, the CDR3 is TGTGCCAGCAGCTTAGGCAACACAGATACGCAGTATTTT. Translated, it gives CASSLGNTDTQYF. The chain joins TRBV13 to TRBJ2-3; D is ambiguous. The CDR3 runs to 13 residues. Trimming shortened V by 0 bases and J by 2 bases, and 3 bases separated the two germline ends. Germline values: CDR1 PRHDT, CDR2 FYEKMQ (reference sequence).

The chain is built from TRBV28 and TRBJ2-7; D is ambiguous. CDR1 and CDR2 (germline): MDHEN, SYDVKM. The V end lost 5 bases, the J end lost 8 bases, and 16 bases lay between the germline ends. This CDR3 spans 13 amino acids. The CDR3 sequence is CASSDSPPAKQYF. CDR3 coding DNA: TGTGCCAGCAGTGATAGCCCCCCGGCAAAGCAGTACTTC.

V is TRBV7-6 and J is TRBJ2-7; D might be TRBD2 (6 bases). Germline V gene sequence: CDR1 SGHVS, CDR2 FNYEAQ. The CDR3 spans 15 residues. The V and J ends lost 5 bases and 1 base respectively, with 15 bases between them. In DNA form, the CDR3 reads TGTGCCAGCAGCCAGATACCGGGACTGTCCTACGAGCAGTACTTC. Translation gives CASSQIPGLSYEQYF.